Below are 26 T cell receptor beta chains sequenced from a single sample in a study of blood T cell repertoires in COVID-19. Here immunoSEQ multiplex PCR was the method, and the copy in TCRdb shows in-frame clones only, minus some. The data contain 200,000 to 250,000 clones, 80% to 90% of them singletons. Sequenced sample: peripheral blood. Source of these receptors: a woman aged 80 or over with COVID-19, enrolled during active disease.

The chain joins TRBV30 to TRBJ1-1; D is unresolved. CDR1 GTSNPN and CDR2 SVGIG come from the germline V gene (reference sequence). The CDR3 loop spans 13 amino acids. Trimming removed 2 bases from V and 8 bases from J, with 15 bases in between. The CDR3 bases are TGTGCCTGGAGTCCGCTCGGGGTAGTAGAAGCTTTCTTT. Its protein is CAWSPLGVVEAFF.

The chain combines TRBV7-9 with TRBJ1-1, with D tentatively TRBD1 (6 bases). The CDR3 totals 15 residues. Germline CDR1 is SEHNR and CDR2 is FQNEAQ (reference sequence). Trimming left V 5 bases short and J 3 bases short, with 16 bases between. CDR3 protein: CASSTWDIRDTEAFF. CDR3 nucleotide sequence: TGTGCCAGCAGCACCTGGGACATTAGGGACACTGAAGCTTTCTTT. Drawing the rest from reference TRBV7-9 and TRBJ1-1, the complete variable domain is DTGVSQNPRHKITKRGQNVTFRCDPISEHNRLYWYRQTLGQGPEFLTYFQNEAQLEKSRLLSDRFSAERPKGSFSTLEIQRTEQGDSAMYLCASSTWDIRDTEAFFGQGTRLTVV.

The chain employs TRBV7-2 and TRBJ1-1, with a weak D call TRBD1 (6 bases). The CDR3 sequence is 13 residues long. The germline gives CDR1 SGHTA, CDR2 FQGNSA. V was trimmed by 3 bases and J by 1 base, leaving 6 bases between them. The CDR3 sequence: CASSFRGNTEAFF. The CDR3, as DNA: TGTGCCAGCAGCTTCAGGGGGAACACTGAAGCTTTCTTT.

V gene TRBV6-2 or TRBV6-3 combines with J gene TRBJ1-6; D remains unclear. The CDR3 extends over 16 amino acids. Trimming removed 2 bases from V and 3 bases from J, with 11 bases in between. CDR1 is MNHEY, CDR2 SVGEGT, per germline. The CDR3 loop reads CASSYVAAVYNSPLHF. The CDR3 bases are TGTGCCAGCAGTTACGTGGCGGCAGTCTATAATTCACCCCTCCACTTT.

J is TRBJ2-2 and V is TRBV11-3; D ambiguous. This CDR3 has 13 amino acids. V was clipped by 4 bases and J by 5 bases, with 8 bases between them. The V gene's germline CDR1 is SGHNT and CDR2 YENEEA. The CDR3 loop is CASSSDTTGELFF. CDR3 DNA sequence: TGTGCCAGCAGCTCTGACACAACCGGGGAGCTGTTTTTT. Together with reference TRBV11-3 and TRBJ2-2, the CDR3 gives the full variable domain: EAGVVQSPRYKIIEKKQPVAFWCNPISGHNTLYWYLQNLGQGPELLIRYENEEAVDDSQLPKDRFSAERLKGVDSTLKIQPAELGDSAVYLCASSSDTTGELFFGEGSRLTVL.

This clone was observed once. The chain uses TRBV5-1 and TRBJ1-1, with D maybe TRBD1 (5 bases). CDR3 length: 15 residues. CDR1 and CDR2 (germline): SGHRS, YFSETQ. V was pared by 0 bases and J by 1 base, with 10 bases between. The CDR3 loop is CASSLEQGKNTEAFF. CDR3 DNA: TGCGCCAGCAGCTTGGAGCAGGGCAAGAACACTGAAGCTTTCTTT.

The CDR3 here is CASSLGKTLDSALHF. The CDR3, as DNA: TGTGCCAGCAGCTTGGGGAAGACACTGGATTCGGCCCTCCACTTT. This chain links TRBV5-4 with TRBJ1-6; D is undetermined. Germline CDR1 and CDR2: SGHNT and YYREEE (reference sequence). V lost 0 bases, J lost 14 bases, and 18 bases lay in between. The CDR3 contains 15 residues.

This clone was observed a handful of times. CDR3: CATSDLTGYGYTF. The CDR3 region has the DNA TGTGCCACCAGTGATTTGACAGGGTACGGCTACACCTTC. The chain is built from TRBV24-1 and TRBJ1-2; a weak D match, TRBD1 (6 bases). The CDR3 sequence is 13 residues long. Trimming pared 0 bases from V and 8 bases from J, leaving 9 bases between. Germline V gene data show CDR1 as KGHDR and CDR2 as SFDVKD.

The V gene is TRBV19, the J gene TRBJ2-1; 12 positions agree with TRBD1. The length of the CDR3 is 23 residues. V gave up 3 bases and J gave up 1 base; unmatched junction bases: 22. In germline, CDR1 is LNHDA, CDR2 SQIVND (reference sequence). The DNA for the CDR3 is TGTGCCAGTAGTATGGATCAGGGACAGGGGGCCCACCCTGCGTCCTTGTCCTACAATGAGCAGTTCTTC. It encodes CASSMDQGQGAHPASLSYNEQFF. Combining the CDR3 with reference TRBV19 and TRBJ2-1 gives the whole variable domain DGGITQSPKYLFRKEGQNVTLSCEQNLNHDAMYWYRQDPGQGLRLIYYSQIVNDFQKGDIAEGYSVSREKKESFPLTVTSAQKNPTAFYLCASSMDQGQGAHPASLSYNEQFFGPGTRLTVL.

The chain links TRBV5-1 to TRBJ2-7, with TRBD1 matching over 8 bases. With 4 bases clipped from V and 0 bases from J, the junction kept 6 bases outside the gene matches. The CDR3 has 15 amino acids. Per germline, CDR1 SGHRS and CDR2 YFSETQ. This CDR3 is CASSQGAMSSYEQYF. The DNA of the CDR3 is TGCGCCAGCAGCCAGGGGGCGATGAGCTCCTACGAGCAGTACTTC.

The chain couples TRBV7-2 to TRBJ1-2; TRBD1 aligns across 10 bases. The CDR3 totals 16 residues. The germline gives CDR1 SGHTA, CDR2 FQGNSA. The V segment lost 5 bases and the J segment 3 bases; nucleotides outside the gene matches: 9. The CDR3 DNA reads as TGTGCCAGCAGCAAAGGGTCCGGGACAGGGGACTATGGCTACACCTTC. It specifies CASSKGSGTGDYGYTF.

CDR3 loop: CASSLAQGSGNTIYF. DNA of the CDR3: TGTGCCAGCAGCTTGGCCCAGGGGAGTGGAAACACCATATATTTT. This chain connects TRBV5-4 to TRBJ1-3, with a tentative D call TRBD1 (6 bases). The CDR3 has 15 residues. V gave up 0 bases and J gave up 3 bases, with 10 bases separating them. Germline CDR1 reads SGHNT; CDR2 reads YYREEE (reference sequence). Full variable domain (rest looked up from reference TRBV5-4 and TRBJ1-3): ETGVTQSPTHLIKTRGQQVTLRCSSQSGHNTVSWYQQALGQGPQFIFQYYREEENGRGNFPPRFSGLQFPNYSSELNVNALELDDSALYLCASSLAQGSGNTIYFGEGSWLTVV.

J is TRBJ1-2 and V is TRBV5-4; no clear D. This CDR3 region has 14 residues. V was cut by 4 bases and J by 7 bases, with 17 bases left in between. Germline V CDR1 and CDR2: SGHNT, YYREEE (reference sequence). The CDR3 region has the DNA TGTGCCAGCAGCCCGGACTGGGAGGGTAGTGGCTACACCTTC. It specifies CASSPDWEGSGYTF.

The chain combines TRBV6-1 with TRBJ2-1; possibly TRBD2 for D (6 bases). Germline values: CDR1 MNHNS, CDR2 SASEGT. V lost 4 bases and J lost 0, with 19 bases in between. The CDR3 runs 18 residues. The CDR3 region is CASSAFQVSGSSYNEQFF. CDR3 sequence (DNA): TGTGCCAGCAGTGCTTTTCAGGTTAGCGGAAGCTCCTACAATGAGCAGTTCTTC.

This clone was seen a handful of times. The V gene is TRBV6-1, the J gene TRBJ1-2; D remains ambiguous. Germline V CDR1 and CDR2: MNHNS, SASEGT. V lost 1 base to trimming and J lost 5 bases, with 8 bases between them. The CDR3 has 13 residues. DNA for the CDR3: TGTGCCAGCAGTGAAGGGGGAGCATATGGCTACACCTTC. Its protein product is CASSEGGAYGYTF.

The gene calls are TRBV5-1 and TRBJ2-1; maybe TRBD2 (5 bases). V lost 4 bases and J 6 bases, leaving 17 bases between the germline ends. Germline loops: CDR1 SGHRS, CDR2 YFSETQ. This CDR3 is built from 15 residues. The CDR3: CASSTDSSSFNEQFF. DNA of the CDR3: TGCGCCAGCAGCACGGACTCCTCGAGCTTCAATGAGCAGTTCTTC.

The rearrangement uses TRBV7-9 and TRBJ1-1; TRBD1 aligns across 8 bases. Trimming at V came to 6 bases and at J to 3 bases, leaving 6 bases not matched to a gene. Germline V gene data show CDR1 as SEHNR and CDR2 as FQNEAQ (reference sequence). The CDR3 is 14 amino acids. The CDR3 protein is CASRKTGGYTEAFF. The CDR3 nucleotides are TGTGCCAGCAGGAAAACAGGGGGTTACACTGAAGCTTTCTTT.

The rearrangement joins TRBV28 to TRBJ1-2; D not resolved. The length of the CDR3 is 13 residues. V lost 1 base and J 3 bases, leaving 6 bases between the germline ends. Germline CDR1 and CDR2: MDHEN and SYDVKM. CDR3 nucleotide sequence: TGTGCCAGCAGTTTATCGGGTCACTATGGCTACACCTTC. It is translated as CASSLSGHYGYTF.

This clone appeared a few times. This chain connects TRBV10-2 to TRBJ1-1; D is unclear. This CDR3 comprises 14 residues. Trimming took 8 bases from V and 1 from J, leaving 14 bases between them. Germline V lookup: CDR1 WSHSY, CDR2 SAAADI. DNA for the CDR3: TGCGCCAGCCTAGGCGGGGAGTGGAACACTGAAGCTTTCTTT. Its protein product is CASLGGEWNTEAFF.

The V gene is TRBV6-5, the J gene TRBJ1-5, with TRBD1 matching 8 bases. Germline V gene sequence: CDR1 MNHEY, CDR2 SVGAGI. CDR3 length: 15 amino acids. Trimming cost V 6 bases and J 0 bases; bases outside gene matches: 4. The CDR3 DNA reads TGTGCCAGCAGGCAGGGGGCCGATAGCAATCAGCCCCAGCATTTT. Protein: CASRQGADSNQPQHF.

J is TRBJ1-3 and V is TRBV7-2, with 7 bases matching TRBD1. Germline V gene sequence: CDR1 SGHTA, CDR2 FQGNSA. The CDR3 consists of 15 residues. The ends lost 1 base at V and 6 bases at J; junction bases unmatched: 6. CDR3 sequence reads: CASSLGPDRANTIYF. In DNA, the CDR3 is TGTGCCAGCAGCTTAGGGCCAGACAGGGCAAACACCATATATTTT.

The rearrangement links TRBV10-2 to TRBJ1-5, with TRBD1 as a possible D gene (5 bases). The CDR3 length is 13 residues. Germline V lookup: CDR1 WSHSY, CDR2 SAAADI. V lost 6 bases, J lost 5 bases, and 11 bases lay in between. In DNA, the CDR3 is TGCGCCAGCAGATGGACATCGGATCAGCCCCAGCATTTT. It translates to CASRWTSDQPQHF.

This clone turned up a few times. The rearrangement joins TRBV7-2 to TRBJ1-2, with 12 bases identical to TRBD1. In germline, CDR1 is SGHTA, CDR2 FQGNSA. V shed 5 bases, J shed 2 bases, and the junction held 3 bases outside the gene matches. This CDR3 has 15 residues. The CDR3 here is CASSVGQGANYGYTF. The DNA for the CDR3 is TGTGCCAGCAGCGTGGGACAGGGGGCAAACTATGGCTACACCTTC.

The rearrangement links TRBV28 to TRBJ1-2, with 9 bases aligning to TRBD1. The CDR3 loop spans 14 amino acids. J lost 8 bases, V lost 3 bases, and 7 bases had no gene match. Germline-derived CDR1 and CDR2 are MDHEN and SYDVKM. CDR3 nucleotide sequence: TGTGCCAGCAGTTTTTCGGACAGGGGCGGGGGCTACACCTTC. Translating it yields CASSFSDRGGGYTF.

This chain connects TRBV11-3 to TRBJ2-1; TRBD1 matches at 10 bases. CDR1 and CDR2 (germline): SGHNT, YENEEA. V gave up 1 base and J gave up 2 bases; unmatched junction bases: 2. The CDR3 totals 16 residues. Written as DNA, the CDR3 is TGTGCCAGCAGCTTAGTAGGGACAGGGGCCTACAATGAGCAGTTCTTC. This translates into CASSLVGTGAYNEQFF.

The V and J genes are TRBV5-1 and TRBJ2-3, with TRBD2 identical over 9 bases. The CDR3 contains 16 residues. Germline V lookup: CDR1 SGHRS, CDR2 YFSETQ. The ends lost 3 bases at V and 3 bases at J; junction bases unmatched: 8. CDR3: CASSSLLAGGTDTQYF. The CDR3 DNA follows: TGCGCCAGCAGCTCCCTTTTGGCGGGAGGGACAGATACGCAGTATTTT.